The 30 T cell receptor beta chains reported below all come from one sample, sequenced in a study of human T cells and chemical hapten exposure. MiXCR, applied by TCRdb to the RACE reads, yields one record per CDR3 protein. The data hold 75,000 to 100,000 distinct CDR3 sequences, with more than 9% observed a single time. Time point of the sample: patch test 1, 2 weeks after DPC sensitization. Treatment noted: therapeutic diphenylcyclopropenone sensitization with weekly scalp DPC. The source was whole blood, collected in connection with sensitization to the hapten diphenylcyclopropenone (DPC). All receptors derive from a man aged 40-49 years with alopecia areata. Some clones in this sample may be carry-over from other donors' samples.

The chain uses TRBV6-1 and TRBJ1-2, with D hard to call. V lost 3 bases and J 3 bases, leaving 20 bases between the germline ends. The CDR3 runs to 17 residues. CDR1 and CDR2 (germline): MNHNS, SASEGT. The CDR3 nucleotides are TGTGCCAGCAGTGACCCTTCCTCGACCCCCGCTTACTATGGCTACACCTTC. Translated, it gives CASSDPSSTPAYYGYTF.

Many counts were recorded for this clonotype. V usage is TRBV7-8 and J usage is TRBJ1-1, with D unclear. CDR3 size: 13 residues. In germline, CDR1 is SGHVS, CDR2 FQNEAQ. The V end lost 0 bases, the J end lost 6 bases, and 8 bases lay between the germline ends. As DNA, the CDR3 is TGTGCCAGCAGCTTAGCGGGGTACGCTGAAGCTTTCTTT. This codes for CASSLAGYAEAFF.

This chain joins TRBV6-1 and TRBJ2-7; TRBD1 aligns across 8 bases. With 7 bases clipped from V and 6 bases from J, the junction kept 11 bases outside the gene matches. The V gene's germline CDR1 is MNHNS and CDR2 SASEGT. The CDR3 consists of 14 residues. In DNA, the CDR3 is TGTGCCAGCAAAAAGGGACAGGCTGGGGTCGAGCAGTACGTC. This codes for CASKKGQAGVEQYV.

This clonotype was seen only a few times. The V gene is TRBV12-3 or TRBV12-4, the J gene TRBJ1-5, with D perhaps TRBD1 (5 bases). This CDR3 has 13 amino acids. Between the trimmed V and J ends, which lost 7 bases and 3 bases, there was a span of 10 bases. The CDR3 sequence is CASTGQVNQPQHF. The CDR3 coding sequence is TGTGCCAGCACCGGACAAGTCAATCAGCCCCAGCATTTT.

The genes are TRBV5-4 and TRBJ2-4; D unclear. Trimming shortened V by 0 bases and J by 8 bases, and 12 bases separated the two germline ends. The CDR3 is made up of 14 amino acids. Germline-derived CDR1 and CDR2 are SGHNT and YYREEE (reference sequence). CDR3 nucleotides: TGTGCCAGCAGCTTGGATCAAGGGCTGGACATTCAGTACTTC. Translation gives CASSLDQGLDIQYF.

The CDR3 region has the DNA TGTGCCAGCAGCTTGGGTCCGGACAGGGGGCTCGATGAGCAGTTCTTC. Its protein is CASSLGPDRGLDEQFF. This chain connects TRBV11-3 to TRBJ2-1; 11 positions match TRBD1. Germline V gene sequence: CDR1 SGHNT, CDR2 YENEEA. The CDR3 extends over 16 amino acids. The trim removed 3 bases at V and 8 bases at J, leaving 9 bases unmatched.

This clonotype was seen many times. The rearrangement joins TRBV6-6 to TRBJ2-3; D is possibly TRBD2 (6 bases). This CDR3 has 15 amino acids. Germline CDR1 and CDR2: MNHNY and SVGAGI (reference sequence). Deletions cut 2 bases from V and 5 bases from J, with 14 bases between. CDR3 in amino acids: CASSYQAGRGDTQYF. Here the CDR3 DNA reads TGTGCCAGCAGTTACCAGGCGGGAAGGGGAGATACGCAGTATTTT.

This clonotype showed up just a few times. The chain uses TRBV6-5 and TRBJ1-1; 10 bases are a match to TRBD1. In germline, CDR1 is MNHEY, CDR2 SVGAGI. The ends lost 6 bases at V and 3 bases at J; junction bases unmatched: 7. CDR3 length equals 15 residues. The CDR3 protein is CASRVTGGWDTEAFF. In DNA, the CDR3 is TGTGCCAGCAGGGTGACAGGGGGCTGGGACACTGAAGCTTTCTTT.

The chain combines TRBV6-6 with TRBJ2-2; 7 nucleotides line up with TRBD2. The CDR3 is made up of 15 amino acids. V lost 6 bases, J lost 8 bases, and 12 bases stayed unmatched. Looked up from germline, CDR1 is MNHNY and CDR2 is SVGAGI (reference sequence). CDR3 nucleotides: TGTGCCAGCAGCGATTCCCGGGAGGTCCTGGGGGAGCTGTTTTTT. Its protein is CASSDSREVLGELFF.

This clonotype was seen only a few times. This chain joins TRBV30 and TRBJ2-5, with unresolved D. The CDR3 loop spans 11 amino acids. Trimming removed 1 base at V and 4 bases at J, with 4 bases between. The germline CDR1 and CDR2 sequences are GTSNPN and SVGIG (reference sequence). In DNA form, the CDR3 reads TGTGCCTGGAGTGGGGGAGAGACCCAGTACTTC. As protein: CAWSGGETQYF.

This clonotype was counted many times. This chain links TRBV14 with TRBJ2-1, with 14 nucleotides matching TRBD2. This CDR3 is 19 amino acids long. Per germline, CDR1 SGHDN and CDR2 FVKESK. J was trimmed by 0 bases and V by 6 bases; bases with no gene match: 10. This CDR3 reads CASRSTSGRVLLSYNEQFF. DNA of the CDR3: TGTGCCAGCAGATCGACTAGCGGGAGGGTTCTACTCTCCTACAATGAGCAGTTCTTC.

This rearrangement joins TRBV11-2 to TRBJ2-1, with TRBD2 matching 10 bases. Germline V gene sequence: CDR1 SGHAT, CDR2 FQNNGV. The CDR3 contains 14 residues. The V and J ends lost 5 bases and 7 bases, in that order; junction bases with no gene match: 5. The DNA of the CDR3 is TGTGCCAGCAGCCCTAGCGGGAGTAATAATGAGCAGTTCTTC. It encodes CASSPSGSNNEQFF.

V gene TRBV6-5 combines with J gene TRBJ2-1; 10 nucleotides match TRBD1. CDR1 is MNHEY and CDR2 is SVGAGI in the germline V gene. The V gene end was trimmed by 6 bases and the J gene end by 7 bases; junction bases not matched to a gene: 6. There are 14 residues in the CDR3. CDR3 loop: CASSRDRGRNEQFF. CDR3 sequence (DNA): TGTGCCAGCAGCCGGGACAGGGGTAGGAATGAGCAGTTCTTC.

This clonotype was observed a few times. The CDR3 nucleotides read TGTGCCAGCAGCTATGAAGAGAACACTGAAGCTTTCTTT. Translating gives CASSYEENTEAFF. This sequence joins TRBV6-5 and TRBJ1-1; no clear D gene. This CDR3 is built from 13 residues. Germline values: CDR1 MNHEY, CDR2 SVGAGI. The V and J ends lost 6 bases and 1 base respectively, with 9 bases between them.

This clonotype appeared many times. The V call is TRBV28, the J call TRBJ1-2, with D tentatively TRBD1 (5 bases). V shed 6 bases and J shed 3 bases, with 14 bases lying between them. The CDR3 covers 14 residues. CDR1 and CDR2 (germline): MDHEN, SYDVKM. The CDR3 spells CASSRAGQDYGYTF. DNA of the CDR3: TGTGCCAGCAGCCGGGCAGGGCAGGACTATGGCTACACCTTC.

This rearrangement joins TRBV5-1 to TRBJ2-5; 13 bases are a match to TRBD2. The CDR3 loop spans 15 amino acids. Germline CDR1 reads SGHRS; CDR2 reads YFSETQ. Germline trimming cut 5 bases from V and 5 bases from J; bases unmatched to any gene: 6. Here the CDR3 reads CASRPGTSGMETQYF. Written as DNA, the CDR3 is TGCGCCAGCAGGCCCGGGACTAGCGGGATGGAGACCCAGTACTTC.

This clonotype was counted between two and nine times. The chain's CDR3 is CASSPSQGAEAFF. The CDR3, as DNA: TGCGCCAGCAGCCCTAGCCAGGGAGCTGAAGCTTTCTTT. This chain joins TRBV4-3 and TRBJ1-1; possible D gene TRBD1, 5 bases. V was pared by 4 bases and J by 6 bases, with 12 bases between. This CDR3 is built from 13 residues. The germline V gene encodes CDR1 LGHNA and CDR2 YSLEER.

The table lists this clonotype with a few counts. The chain joins TRBV19 to TRBJ2-3, with TRBD1 matching over 8 bases. CDR1 and CDR2 from the germline V gene are LNHDA and SQIVND (reference sequence). V shed 6 bases and J 2 bases; nucleotides not matched to a gene: 4. The CDR3 covers 14 residues. The CDR3: CASRQGVVTDTQYF. DNA of the CDR3: TGTGCCAGTAGACAGGGGGTGGTCACAGATACGCAGTATTTT.

This clonotype was picked up a small number of times. The chain carries TRBV19 and TRBJ2-5; 8 bases map to TRBD1. Losses at the gene ends were 6 bases for V and 1 base for J; bases not matched to a gene: 7. The CDR3 contains 15 residues. Germline loops: CDR1 LNHDA, CDR2 SQIVND (reference sequence). The CDR3 region is CASRETGTGQETQYF. The CDR3 nucleotides are TGTGCCAGTAGAGAAACCGGGACAGGCCAAGAGACCCAGTACTTC.

With regard to this clonotype: This clone may be a read error of a much larger clone one base away. V and J are TRBV7-9 and TRBJ1-2; D not certain. The germline V gene has CDR1 SEHNR and CDR2 FQNEAQ (reference sequence). There are 15 residues in the CDR3. The CDR3 nucleotides are TGTGCCAGCGGCTTAGATGGGTCAGTCCCATATGGCTACACCTTC. Protein sequence: CASGLDGSVPYGYTF.

This clonotype was found a few times. The chain couples TRBV30 to TRBJ2-4, with a possible D match to TRBD2 (5 bases). Per the germline V gene, CDR1 is GTSNPN and CDR2 is SVGIG (reference sequence). The CDR3 has 14 residues. V was cut by 0 bases and J by 5 bases, with 11 bases left in between. The chain's CDR3 is CAWSVSGIQNIQYF. CDR3 nucleotides: TGTGCCTGGAGTGTTTCGGGAATCCAAAACATTCAGTACTTC.

This clonotype was counted between two and nine times. The chain combines TRBV12-3 or TRBV12-4 with TRBJ2-1, with unresolved D. Trimming stripped 5 bases from V and 5 bases from J, with 10 bases between. The CDR3 spans 13 residues. As DNA, the CDR3 is TGTGCCAGCAGTACCAGCGCCAACAATGAGCAGTTCTTC. Protein product: CASSTSANNEQFF.

This clonotype has a count of ten or more. The chain joins TRBV28 to TRBJ1-1; D gene uncertain. The CDR3 runs 11 residues. Trimming took 4 bases from V and 7 from J, leaving 7 bases between them. The germline gives CDR1 MDHEN, CDR2 SYDVKM. The CDR3 DNA is TGTGCCAGCAGTTACCGGGGTGAAGCTTTCTTT. This sequence encodes CASSYRGEAFF.

The rearrangement links TRBV6-2 or TRBV6-3 to TRBJ1-1; 12 nucleotides match TRBD1. Unmatched junction bases numbered 7, after V lost 4 bases and J lost 1 base. The V gene's germline CDR1 is MNHEY and CDR2 SVGEGT. This CDR3 has 17 residues. CDR3 in amino acids: CASSFRDRGHRNTEAFF. The CDR3 region has the DNA TGTGCCAGCAGTTTCCGGGACAGGGGGCATCGGAACACTGAAGCTTTCTTT.

V usage is TRBV10-3 and J usage is TRBJ2-7; TRBD2 aligns across 11 bases. This CDR3 spans 16 amino acids. With 3 bases clipped from V and 5 bases from J, the junction kept 9 bases outside the gene matches. CDR1 ENHRY and CDR2 SYGVKD come from the germline V gene. DNA of the CDR3: TGTGCCATCAGTGACATAGCGGGAGGGCCCGGGGACGAGCAGTACTTC. Translation: CAISDIAGGPGDEQYF.

The CDR3 region is CAWSVRRGETQYF. CDR3 DNA: TGTGCCTGGAGTGTACGACGAGGGGAGACCCAGTACTTC. The chain couples TRBV30 to TRBJ2-5; perhaps TRBD2 as D (5 bases). The CDR3 loop spans 13 amino acids. The V end was cut by 0 bases, the J end by 5 bases, with 10 bases between. CDR1 GTSNPN and CDR2 SVGIG come from the germline V gene (reference sequence).

The sample holds many counts of this clonotype. J is TRBJ2-1 and V is TRBV29-1; TRBD2 aligns across 9 bases. V lost 2 bases, J lost 6 bases, and 5 bases stayed unmatched. Germline V gene data show CDR1 as SQVTM and CDR2 as ANQGSEA. This CDR3 has 14 residues. The CDR3 coding sequence is TGCAGCGTTGAATCGGCTAGCGGGATCAATGAGCAGTTCTTC. Amino acid sequence: CSVESASGINEQFF.

V usage is TRBV10-3 and J usage is TRBJ2-7; 12 positions match TRBD1. The CDR3 extends over 15 amino acids. CDR1 ENHRY and CDR2 SYGVKD come from the germline V gene. V trimming: 6 bases; J trimming: 3 bases; junction bases outside the gene matches: 6. Here the CDR3 DNA reads TGTGCCATCAGCCCGGGACAGGGGGCCATCTACGAGCAGTACTTC. This sequence encodes CAISPGQGAIYEQYF.

This rearrangement joins TRBV6-2 or TRBV6-3 to TRBJ2-3, with a tentative D call TRBD2 (5 bases). The CDR3 consists of 12 residues. Per germline, CDR1 MNHEY and CDR2 SVGEGT. V shed 5 bases and J shed 5 bases, with 8 bases lying between them. In DNA form, the CDR3 reads TGTGCCAGCAGTCGGACTGGAGATACGCAGTATTTT. As protein: CASSRTGDTQYF.

The V gene is TRBV25-1, the J gene TRBJ1-5, with 7 nucleotides matching TRBD1. Trimming cost V 4 bases and J 12 bases; bases outside gene matches: 9. The CDR3 contains 13 residues. From germline, CDR1 is MGHDK and CDR2 SYGVNS. The CDR3 protein is CASSGTGQAYQHF. The CDR3 nucleotides read TGTGCCAGCAGTGGGACAGGACAGGCCTACCAGCATTTT.